This T cell receptor (beta chain) was sequenced in a study of identical twins. Findings and caveats of the study: A cross-sectional statistical analysis, not follow-up of the same donors, supported the conclusions. The abundant beta clonotypes from cord blood had fewer insertions, and memory repertoires had none of this.

With template switching, a universal primer site was added, and the cDNA carried unique molecular identifiers. TCRdb re-called the 5' RACE reads with MiXCR, one entry per CDR3 protein. In the table there are 350,000 to 400,000 distinct CDR3 sequences, 9% of which are singletons. The sample holds many counts of this clonotype. The antigen is undetermined. Trimming cost V 5 bases and J 3 bases; bases outside gene matches: 6. Looked up from germline, CDR1 is MNHEY and CDR2 is SVGAGI. The CDR3 runs 14 residues. Healthy Caucasians were all of the donors. The sequenced sample consisted of naive T cells sorted from blood. The chain recombines TRBV6-5 with TRBJ1-1; 7 bases are shared with TRBD1. This TCR was recovered from a woman aged 50 to 65 in good health. The CDR3: CASSLPDRDTEAFF. CDR3 bases: TGTGCCAGCAGTCTTCCCGACAGGGACACTGAAGCTTTCTTT.